These T cell receptor beta chains were read from a single sample in a study of CD8+ T cells in alopecia areata. The table came from immunoSEQ multiplex PCR; TCRdb's copy has only in-frame clones and leaves some out. The sample lists more than 95,000 clones; about nine tenths were seen once. This material consisted of CD8+ T cells sorted from blood, taken between weeks 30 and 35, from a patient treated with tofacitinib. The receptor set was obtained from a human donor with alopecia areata. Both conserved end residues are part of each CDR3. A D gene is named only where the DNA matches it firmly. Not every row has a clone size; where given, it reads once, few, many or a size class.

>NA|TRBJ1-5|TRBV15|NA
CATSSRRGRLNQPQHF
TGTGCCACCAGCAGCCGCAGGGGACGGCTCAATCAGCCCCAGCATTTT
>TRBD1|TRBJ2-7|TRBV30|NA
CAWSDGTGTYEQYF
TGTGCCTGGAGCGACGGGACAGGGACCTACGAGCAGTACTTC
>TRBD1|TRBJ1-4|TRBV7-8|NA
CASSLVPRGQENWKLFF
TGTGCCAGCAGCTTAGTCCCTCGGGGACAGGAGAATTGGAAACTGTTTTTT
>TRBD2|TRBJ2-1|TRBV7-9|NA
CASSSGLAGGSSYNEQFF
TGTGCCAGCAGCTCCGGACTAGCGGGAGGAAGCTCCTACAATGAGCAGTTCTTC
>NA|TRBJ2-7|TRBV6-6|NA
CASSLSSYEQYF
TGTGCCAGCTCCCTCAGCTCCTACGAGCAGTACTTC
>TRBD1|TRBJ1-1|TRBV7-6|NA
CASSPPGTGGTEAFF
TGTGCCAGCAGCCCACCCGGGACAGGGGGCACTGAAGCTTTCTTT
>NA|TRBJ2-7|TRBV6-6|NA
CASSYSITWAYEQYF
TGTGCCAGCAGTTACTCGATCACTTGGGCCTACGAGCAGTACTTC
>NA|TRBJ1-1|TRBV5-6|NA
CASSFGGNTEAFF
TGTGCCAGCAGCTTCGGGGGGAACACTGAAGCTTTCTTT
>NA|TRBJ2-7|TRBV6-5|NA
CASSYSIVQGYEQYF
TGTGCCAGCAGTTACTCAATTGTTCAGGGCTACGAGCAGTACTTC
>NA|TRBJ2-3|TRBV5-1|NA
CASSYAGDTQYF
TGCGCCAGCAGCTATGCGGGAGATACGCAGTATTTT
>TRBD1|TRBJ2-7|TRBV20-1|NA
CSARDSEQYF
TGCAGTGCCAGGGACAGTGAGCAGTACTTC
>NA|TRBJ1-1|TRBV11-2|NA
CASSLEGVNTEAFF
TGTGCCAGCAGCTTAGAGGGGGTGAACACTGAAGCTTTCTTT
>TRBD1|TRBJ2-7|TRBV4-1|NA
CASSQPPGQGGEQYF
TGCGCCAGCAGCCAGCCACCGGGACAGGGGGGTGAGCAGTACTTC
>NA|TRBJ2-3|TRBV10-3|few
CAIGESVDTQYF
TGTGCCATCGGCGAAAGCGTAGATACGCAGTATTTT
>TRBD2|TRBJ2-7|TRBV28|NA
CASSRYGRAFEQYF
TGTGCCAGCAGTCGCTACGGGAGGGCCTTCGAGCAGTACTTC